This T cell receptor (beta chain) was identified in a study of T cell responses to AZD1222 COVID-19 vaccine. General study findings and limits: Compared with day 0, the breadth and depth of the Spike-specific TCR repertoire rose significantly after two doses of AZD1222. In all cases, repertoires were sampled only after the peak T cell response. Spike-wide coverage was observed for vaccine-associated CD4 TCRs, with dominant responses at 160-218 and 743-854.

The data were produced by immunoSEQ multiplex PCR, yet TCRdb's version contains in-frame clones alone and is incomplete. Of 89,000 or so clones listed, 80% to 90% are singletons. A note on this clone: Antigen specificity is unknown.

The CDR3 covers 14 residues. V was shortened by 5 bases and J by 5 bases, with 12 bases between the two germline ends. Germline-derived CDR1 and CDR2 are MNHEY and SVGAGI. This TCR was sampled from an adult in good health. The rearrangement joins TRBV6-5 to TRBJ2-2; D gene unclear. Sequencing was performed on peripheral blood, taken on day 0 of AZD1222 vaccination. The chain's CDR3 is CASSPRSGTGELFF. CDR3 sequence (DNA): TGTGCCAGCAGTCCTCGGTCCGGTACCGGGGAGCTGTTTTTT.